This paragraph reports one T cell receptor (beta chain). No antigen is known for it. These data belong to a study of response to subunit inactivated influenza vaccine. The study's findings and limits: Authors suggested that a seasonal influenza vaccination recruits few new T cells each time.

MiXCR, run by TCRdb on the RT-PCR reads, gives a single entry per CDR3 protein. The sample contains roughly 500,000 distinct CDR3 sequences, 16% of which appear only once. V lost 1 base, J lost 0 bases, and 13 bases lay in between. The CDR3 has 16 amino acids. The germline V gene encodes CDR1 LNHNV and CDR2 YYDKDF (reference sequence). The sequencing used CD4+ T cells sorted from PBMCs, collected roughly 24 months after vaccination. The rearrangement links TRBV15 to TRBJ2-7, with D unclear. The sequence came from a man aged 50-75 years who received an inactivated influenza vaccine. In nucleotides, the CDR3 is TGTGCCACCAGCAGAGCGGCAGTTCCTTTCTCCTACGAGCAGTACTTC. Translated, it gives CATSRAAVPFSYEQYF.